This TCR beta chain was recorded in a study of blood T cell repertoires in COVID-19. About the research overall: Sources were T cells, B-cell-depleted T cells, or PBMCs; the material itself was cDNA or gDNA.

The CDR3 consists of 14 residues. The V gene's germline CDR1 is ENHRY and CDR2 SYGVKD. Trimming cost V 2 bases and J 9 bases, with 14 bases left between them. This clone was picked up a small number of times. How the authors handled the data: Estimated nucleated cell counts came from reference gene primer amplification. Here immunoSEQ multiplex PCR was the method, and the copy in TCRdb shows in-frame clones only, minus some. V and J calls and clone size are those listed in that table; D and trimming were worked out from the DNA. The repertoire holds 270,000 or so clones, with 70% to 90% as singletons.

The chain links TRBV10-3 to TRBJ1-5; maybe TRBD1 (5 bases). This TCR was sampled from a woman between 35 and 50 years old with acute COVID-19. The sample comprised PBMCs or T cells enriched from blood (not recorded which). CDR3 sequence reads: CAISEGPGQGPQHF. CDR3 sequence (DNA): TGTGCCATCAGTGAGGGCCCCGGGCAGGGGCCCCAGCATTTT.